Reported below is one T cell receptor beta chain. The data are from a study of somatic mutations in cytotoxic T cells in rheumatoid arthritis. After CD4+ and CD8+ cells were isolated by positive magnetic bead selection, their purity was checked by flow cytometry. CDR1 is SGDLS and CDR2 is YYNGEE in the germline V gene. This CDR3 comprises 14 residues. V shed 0 bases and J shed 0 bases, with 7 bases lying between them. Only in-frame clones appear in the TCRdb table, and some are missing; sequencing was by immunoSEQ multiplex PCR. The table shows roughly 13,000 clones, with over 70% occurring only once.

J is TRBJ2-7 and V is TRBV9; D ambiguous. The source is an adult with rheumatoid arthritis. Material: CD8+ T cells sorted from blood. CDR3 sequence (DNA): TGTGCCAGCAGCGTAGAATGGAGCTCCTACGAGCAGTACTTC. Translation gives CASSVEWSSYEQYF.